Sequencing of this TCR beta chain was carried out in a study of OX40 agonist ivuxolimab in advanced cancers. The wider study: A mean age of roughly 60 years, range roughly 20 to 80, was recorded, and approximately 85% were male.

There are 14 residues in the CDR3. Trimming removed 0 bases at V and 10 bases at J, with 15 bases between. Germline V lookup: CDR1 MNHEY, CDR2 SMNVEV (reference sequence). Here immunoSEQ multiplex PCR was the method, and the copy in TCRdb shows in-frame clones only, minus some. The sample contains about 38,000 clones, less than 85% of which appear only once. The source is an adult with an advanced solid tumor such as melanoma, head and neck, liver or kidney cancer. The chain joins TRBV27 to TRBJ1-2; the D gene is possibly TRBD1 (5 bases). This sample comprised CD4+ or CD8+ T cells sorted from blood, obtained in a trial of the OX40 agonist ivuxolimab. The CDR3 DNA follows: TGTGCCAGCAGTTTATCTGTGGGGTGGGGACTCTACACCTTC. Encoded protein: CASSLSVGWGLYTF.